Listed here are 8 T cell receptor beta chains from one sample, sequenced in a study of T cell changes during pregnancy in multiple sclerosis (dated by TCRdb to 2018 to 2020). Library preparation was by the immunoSEQ multiplex PCR assay. The clones in this table, taken by TCRdb from immuneACCESS, are in-frame only. Not every clone is retained; where verified, under half of the shortfall comes from an unresolved V gene, and the cause of the rest is unknown. The sample data list some 60,000 clones, and 85% to 95% of these were observed just once. Jointly, the top ten make up about 0.93% of the sample. The input for sequencing was peripheral blood, taken in the first trimester of pregnancy. The receptor set was obtained from a female donor with multiple sclerosis, enrolled in a pregnancy study.

This rearrangement joins TRBV6-5 to TRBJ2-7; maybe TRBD1 (6 bases). Trimming cost V 6 bases and J 5 bases, with 17 bases left between them. This CDR3 contains 14 residues. Germline V gene sequence: CDR1 MNHEY, CDR2 SVGAGI. The CDR3 reads CASRHDGTSDEQYF. The CDR3 DNA follows: TGTGCCAGCAGACACGACGGGACATCGGACGAGCAGTACTTC.

The chain is built from TRBV30 and TRBJ1-2; D possibly corresponds to TRBD1 (6 bases). V was cut by 8 bases and J by 7 bases, with 11 bases left in between. The CDR3 totals 10 residues. Germline loops: CDR1 GTSNPN, CDR2 SVGIG (reference sequence). The CDR3 spells CAHGGPGYTF. The CDR3 DNA follows: TGTGCCCACGGGGGGCCTGGCTACACCTTC.

The rearrangement uses TRBV11-3 and TRBJ1-3; D ambiguous. Per germline, CDR1 SGHNT and CDR2 YENEEA. This CDR3 has 16 amino acids. V gave up 2 bases and J gave up 2 bases, with 13 bases separating them. CDR3 region: CASSLNRGGPGNTIYF. CDR3 DNA sequence: TGTGCCAGCAGCTTAAATCGTGGAGGCCCTGGAAACACCATATATTTT.

In DNA form, the CDR3 reads TGTGCCAGCAGCCAAGAACCGGTAGTAGCGGGGGTAGAGACCCAGTACTTC. Residues: CASSQEPVVAGVETQYF. The V and J genes are TRBV4-2 and TRBJ2-5, with 9 bases matching TRBD2. The germline gives CDR1 LGHNA, CDR2 YNFKEQ. This CDR3 region has 17 residues. V shed 0 bases and J 4 bases; nucleotides not matched to a gene: 9.

This clone came up once. The rearrangement uses TRBV7-3 and TRBJ1-5; 7 bases fit TRBD1. This CDR3 has 15 residues. CDR1 and CDR2 (germline): SGHTA, FQGTGA. V lost 8 bases to trimming and J lost 2 bases; unmatched junction nucleotides: 9. CDR3 in DNA: TGTGCCAGCGGGGGACAGCTTGAGGGCAATCAGCCCCAGCATTTT. The encoded protein is CASGGQLEGNQPQHF.

The chain is built from TRBV29-1 and TRBJ2-1, with D possibly being TRBD2 (6 bases). The CDR3 consists of 18 residues. Germline CDR1 is SQVTM and CDR2 is ANQGSEA. V dropped 4 bases and J dropped 0 bases, with 22 bases sitting between them. The CDR3 here is CSVAAGTGTFVSYNEQFF. The CDR3, as DNA: TGCAGCGTTGCCGCCGGGACTGGAACCTTCGTCTCCTACAATGAGCAGTTCTTC.

The J gene is TRBJ1-5, the V gene TRBV7-2; D not certain. Trimming took off 0 bases at V and 3 bases at J, with 6 bases between the two ends. Germline V CDR1 and CDR2: SGHTA, FQGNSA. The CDR3 extends over 14 amino acids. This chain's CDR3 is CASSLARYNQPQHF. CDR3 coding DNA: TGTGCCAGCAGCTTAGCCAGGTACAATCAGCCCCAGCATTTT.

This clone occurred once. V usage is TRBV9 and J usage is TRBJ1-2; 10 nucleotides match TRBD1. Germline V lookup: CDR1 SGDLS, CDR2 YYNGEE. There are 18 residues in the CDR3. The V gene end was trimmed by 2 bases and the J gene end by 1 base; junction bases not matched to a gene: 11. CDR3: CASSVRPGTGADNYGYTF. CDR3 nucleotides: TGTGCCAGCAGCGTCCGTCCCGGGACAGGGGCCGATAACTATGGCTACACCTTC.